This T cell receptor (beta chain) stems from a study of blood T cell repertoires in COVID-19. Study information: Samples came from the United States, Italy and Spain, spanning acute and convalescent COVID-19.

Those enrolled in Seattle joined during active infection and were followed longitudinally afterward. The CDR3 length is 11 residues. V lost 6 bases, J lost 2 bases, and 8 bases lay in between. CDR1 DFQATT and CDR2 SNEGSKA come from the germline V gene (reference sequence). In the authors' workflow: How many nucleated cells were present was estimated from reference gene primer amplification. Clones were sequenced by immunoSEQ multiplex PCR, and TCRdb holds only the in-frame ones, with some missing. V and J calls plus clone size are reproduced from that table; the DNA served to infer D and trimming. The sample lists roughly 170,000 clones, about four fifths occurring once.

The rearrangement joins TRBV20-1 to TRBJ2-7; possibly TRBD1 for D (5 bases). Sequences were obtained from peripheral blood. The TCR originated in a woman aged 55-75 years with COVID-19, enrolled during active disease. CDR3 nucleotide sequence: TGCAGTGCCAAGGGGCCCTACGAGCAGTACTTC. Its protein product is CSAKGPYEQYF.